These 25 T cell receptor beta chains came from one sample sequenced in a study of human T cells and chemical hapten exposure. The time point: patch test 2, 6 weeks after DPC sensitization. The treatment denotes: therapeutic diphenylcyclopropenone sensitization with weekly scalp DPC. MiXCR, applied by TCRdb to the RACE reads, yields one record per CDR3 protein. The sample has tens of thousands of distinct CDR3 sequences, 8.5% seen once. The specimen comprised whole blood, sampled in connection with sensitization to the hapten diphenylcyclopropenone (DPC). Receptors originate from a woman aged 50 to 65 with alopecia areata. Some clones in this sample may be carry-over from other donors' samples.

This clonotype came up a few times. The rearrangement links TRBV29-1 to TRBJ1-5; weak D call: TRBD1 (6 bases). Germline-derived CDR1 and CDR2 are SQVTM and ANQGSEA. CDR3 size: 12 residues. V was pared by 6 bases and J by 7 bases, with 13 bases between. The DNA of the CDR3 is TGCAGCGTCAGGGGATTGGGGCAGCCCCAGCATTTT. This gives the protein CSVRGLGQPQHF.

The chain joins TRBV5-1 to TRBJ2-5, with a tentative D call TRBD1 (5 bases). CDR3 length: 14 amino acids. Between the trimmed V and J ends, which lost 5 bases and 4 bases, there was a span of 15 bases. Germline CDR1 SGHRS, CDR2 YFSETQ. Written as DNA, the CDR3 is TGCGCCAGCAGTTCCGGACATTCCCGAGAGACCCAGTACTTC. This translates into CASSSGHSRETQYF.

A few counts support this clonotype. V usage is TRBV12-3 or TRBV12-4 and J usage is TRBJ1-1; TRBD1 is a possible D gene (5 bases). The V gene lost 5 bases and the J gene lost 1 base, with 5 bases spanning the gap. This CDR3 has 12 residues. CDR3 region: CASSQGNTEAFF. The CDR3 region has the DNA TGTGCCAGCAGTCAGGGGAACACTGAAGCTTTCTTT.

The gene calls are TRBV3-1 and TRBJ2-3; perhaps TRBD1 as D (5 bases). With 0 bases removed from V and 2 bases from J, the gap between germline ends came to 12 bases. The CDR3 totals 16 residues. Germline CDR1 is LGHDT and CDR2 is YNNKEL (reference sequence). The CDR3 protein is CASSQDLGQDTDTQYF. CDR3 in DNA: TGTGCCAGCAGCCAAGATCTGGGGCAAGACACAGATACGCAGTATTTT.

This clonotype was counted many times. This chain links TRBV10-3 with TRBJ1-5; TRBD1 agrees at 7 bases. J lost 0 bases, V lost 5 bases, and 13 bases had no gene match. CDR3 size: 18 residues. Germline lookup yields CDR1 ENHRY and CDR2 SYGVKD. The CDR3 bases are TGTGCCATCAGTATGGCCGGGACAGATTCACATAGCAATCAGCCCCAGCATTTT. Its protein product is CAISMAGTDSHSNQPQHF.

This clonotype has a handful of counts. The chain recombines TRBV2 with TRBJ2-1; D possibly corresponds to TRBD1 (6 bases). V was clipped by 8 bases and J by 0 bases, with 11 bases between them. The CDR3 extends over 14 amino acids. CDR1 and CDR2 (germline): SNHLY, FYNNEI. CDR3 sequence (DNA): TGTGCCAGCGATGAGACAGGCTCCTACAATGAGCAGTTCTTC. Its protein product is CASDETGSYNEQFF.

This clonotype showed up just a few times. The chain has TRBV12-3 or TRBV12-4 and TRBJ2-7; 7 bases map to TRBD2. This CDR3 has 12 amino acids. J gave up 4 bases and V 5 bases, and 2 bases lay outside the gene matches. CDR3 protein: CASSPRGYEQYF. For the CDR3, the DNA is TGTGCCAGCAGTCCGCGGGGGTACGAGCAGTACTTC.

This clonotype was picked up many times. The chain recombines TRBV29-1 with TRBJ2-3, with 9 bases lining up with TRBD2. CDR3 length: 13 amino acids. Trimming at V came to 4 bases and at J to 3 bases, leaving 2 bases not matched to a gene. Germline-derived CDR1 and CDR2 are SQVTM and ANQGSEA. The CDR3 here is CSVGGRATDTQYF. The CDR3 DNA reads TGCAGCGTTGGCGGGAGGGCAACAGATACGCAGTATTTT.

This clonotype has a count of ten or more. The chain joins TRBV29-1 to TRBJ2-6; D is unclear. The ends were cut back, 5 bases at V and 4 bases at J, with 9 bases in the middle. Germline V CDR1 and CDR2: SQVTM, ANQGSEA. The CDR3 is 13 amino acids. The CDR3 reads CSVSASGANVLTF. CDR3 in DNA: TGCAGCGTTTCAGCCTCAGGGGCCAACGTCCTGACTTTC.

V gene TRBV20-1 combines with J gene TRBJ2-2; D remains ambiguous. Germline V CDR1 and CDR2: DFQATT, SNEGSKA (reference sequence). V lost 0 bases, J lost 4 bases, and 6 bases lay in between. The CDR3 totals 13 residues. The CDR3 loop is CSAREGSTGELFF. CDR3 sequence (DNA): TGCAGTGCTAGAGAGGGGTCCACCGGGGAGCTGTTTTTT.

This clonotype was counted between two and nine times. This chain uses TRBV10-2 with TRBJ1-1; TRBD1 might be the D (5 bases). The V gene's germline CDR1 is WSHSY and CDR2 SAAADI. Trimming removed 2 bases from V and 3 bases from J, with 22 bases in between. This CDR3 region has 18 residues. The chain's CDR3 is CASSEGPRTRVWDTEAFF. CDR3 DNA sequence: TGCGCCAGCAGTGAGGGTCCTAGGACAAGAGTATGGGACACTGAAGCTTTCTTT.

In this sample, this clonotype turned up a few times. CDR3: CASSLVQGRAYEQYF. DNA for the CDR3: TGTGCCAGCAGCTTGGTCCAGGGGCGAGCCTACGAGCAGTACTTC. The chain has TRBV5-6 and TRBJ2-7, with D tentatively TRBD1 (6 bases). The ends were cut back, 0 bases at V and 2 bases at J, with 12 bases in the middle. Germline-derived CDR1 and CDR2 are SGHDT and YYEEEE. There are 15 residues in the CDR3.

The V and J genes are TRBV6-5 and TRBJ2-3; no reliable D call. The germline V gene has CDR1 MNHEY and CDR2 SVGAGI. With 6 bases removed from V and 7 bases from J, the gap between germline ends came to 11 bases. The CDR3 runs 12 residues. This CDR3 reads CASRSEGNTQYF. CDR3 DNA sequence: TGTGCCAGCAGATCGGAAGGCAATACGCAGTATTTT.

The chain links TRBV13 to TRBJ1-1; D gene ambiguous. The germline CDR1 and CDR2 sequences are PRHDT and FYEKMQ (reference sequence). CDR3 size: 14 residues. V lost 1 base and J lost 6, with 12 bases in between. CDR3 bases: TGTGCCAGCAGCTTAGTATCGGCAGGCCCTGAAGCTTTCTTT. Its protein is CASSLVSAGPEAFF.

The chain joins TRBV19 to TRBJ2-1; 11 positions agree with TRBD1. The germline V gene encodes CDR1 LNHDA and CDR2 SQIVND (reference sequence). V trimming: 5 bases; J trimming: 7 bases; junction bases outside the gene matches: 7. The CDR3 is 15 amino acids. The DNA for the CDR3 is TGTGCCAGTAGTTTCGGGACAGGGGGGCCTAATGAGCAGTTCTTC. Residues: CASSFGTGGPNEQFF.

This clonotype was picked up many times. The chain carries TRBV6-5 and TRBJ2-6; D may be TRBD2 (5 bases). Between the trimmed V and J ends, which lost 4 bases and 0 bases, there was a span of 10 bases. The CDR3 is 16 amino acids. The V gene's germline CDR1 is MNHEY and CDR2 SVGAGI. CDR3 sequence: CASSSLTSSGANVLTF. The DNA for the CDR3 is TGTGCCAGCAGTTCACTCACTAGCTCTGGGGCCAACGTCCTGACTTTC.

On this clonotype itself: Mismatch with germline at one junction end may stem from a read error. This chain connects TRBV30 to TRBJ1-5, with no clear D. The CDR3 consists of 13 residues. Germline loops: CDR1 GTSNPN, CDR2 SVGIG (reference sequence). This CDR3 reads CAWSVGGNQPQNF. DNA for the CDR3: TGTGCCTGGAGTGTCGGAGGGAATCAGCCCCAGAATTTT.

In this sample, this clonotype turned up a few times. The gene calls are TRBV12-3 or TRBV12-4 and TRBJ2-5; tentative D call: TRBD2 (5 bases). CDR3 length: 14 amino acids. Trimming took off 0 bases at V and 4 bases at J, with 9 bases between the two ends. CDR3 in amino acids: CASSLADGGETQYF. The CDR3 bases are TGTGCCAGCAGTTTAGCTGACGGAGGAGAGACCCAGTACTTC.

The rearrangement joins TRBV4-3 to TRBJ2-7; D perhaps matches TRBD2 (6 bases). The CDR3 sequence is 13 residues long. The germline CDR1 and CDR2 sequences are LGHNA and YSLEER. The V end was cut by 0 bases, the J end by 5 bases, with 8 bases between. This CDR3 is CASSQERGNEQYF. The CDR3, as DNA: TGCGCCAGCAGCCAAGAACGGGGGAACGAGCAGTACTTC.

This clonotype was seen many times. The chain employs TRBV20-1 and TRBJ2-7, with D hard to call. The CDR3 length is 13 residues. Between the trimmed V and J ends, which lost 3 bases and 2 bases, there was a span of 11 bases. Germline assignment: CDR1 DFQATT and CDR2 SNEGSKA (reference sequence). In DNA form, the CDR3 reads TGCAGTGCTAGCCCCCCGACCCCCTACGAGCAGTACTTC. Translating gives CSASPPTPYEQYF.

In this sample, this clonotype turned up a few times. The chain carries TRBV29-1 and TRBJ2-3; D is ambiguous. The CDR3 totals 14 residues. The germline CDR1 and CDR2 sequences are SQVTM and ANQGSEA. The V gene lost 3 bases and the J gene lost 3 bases, with 13 bases spanning the gap. The CDR3 DNA follows: TGCAGCGTTGAGCGGACCCAAAATACAGATACGCAGTATTTT. Protein sequence: CSVERTQNTDTQYF.

This clonotype has a count of ten or more. The rearrangement joins TRBV7-9 to TRBJ1-1; D remains ambiguous. CDR3 length: 14 amino acids. CDR1 and CDR2 (germline): SEHNR, FQNEAQ (reference sequence). V was cut by 1 base and J by 2 bases, with 8 bases left in between. The CDR3 region is CASSLVGKNTEAFF. CDR3 DNA: TGTGCCAGCAGCTTAGTAGGGAAAAACACTGAAGCTTTCTTT.

The chain recombines TRBV7-7 with TRBJ2-5, with 12 bases matching TRBD2. J gave up 4 bases and V 1 base, and 7 bases lay outside the gene matches. CDR1 and CDR2 from the germline V gene are SSHAT and FNYEAQ (reference sequence). The CDR3 runs to 17 residues. The CDR3 spells CASSLGLAGVPGETQYF. CDR3 in DNA: TGTGCCAGCAGCTTAGGACTAGCGGGGGTCCCGGGAGAGACCCAGTACTTC.

A few counts support this clonotype. The chain uses TRBV11-2 and TRBJ1-5; 11 bases line up with TRBD1. V was pared by 5 bases and J by 6 bases, with 6 bases of the junction left unmatched. Germline CDR1 is SGHAT and CDR2 is FQNNGV. The CDR3 extends over 15 amino acids. CDR3 residues: CASSDGQGAGQPQHF. In nucleotides, the CDR3 is TGTGCCAGCAGCGATGGACAGGGGGCAGGTCAGCCCCAGCATTTT.

This clonotype occurred many times. The chain employs TRBV28 and TRBJ1-1; D gene uncertain. Looked up from germline, CDR1 is MDHEN and CDR2 is SYDVKM. V was shortened by 8 bases and J by 5 bases, with 15 bases between the two germline ends. The CDR3 spans 13 residues. Here the CDR3 reads CASPARMGTEAFF. DNA for the CDR3: TGTGCCAGCCCCGCGCGGATGGGAACTGAAGCTTTCTTT. Full variable domain (missing parts from reference TRBV28 and TRBJ1-1): DVKVTQSSRYLVKRTGEKVFLECVQDMDHENMFWYRQDPGLGLRLIYFSYDVKMKEKGDIPEGYSVSREKKERFSLILESASTNQTSMYLCASPARMGTEAFFGQGTRLTVV.